This T cell receptor (beta chain) appears in the sequencing data of a study of beta chain features in type 1 diabetes. Regarding the study as a whole: The naive, central memory and Treg TCRB repertoires of patients appeared to be more similar to one another than those of healthy donors. Moderately but significantly shorter TCRB CDR3s were found in Type 1 diabetes patients in all four CD4+ subsets. An over-representation of cells with high TCR expression could result from cDNA sequencing.

The germline V gene has CDR1 LGHNA and CDR2 YSLEER. J lost 4 bases, V lost 5 bases, and 11 bases had no gene match. The CDR3 length is 16 residues. CD4+ cells of the naive, central memory, regulatory and stem cell-like memory types were sorted via CD45RO/CCR7/CD25/CD127/CD95/CD27. This clone was observed a few times. Its antigen is undetermined. The sequenced template was cDNA made from the entire isolated RNA. Profiled with immunoSEQ multiplex PCR; TCRdb holds only in-frame clones, not every one. The data show 130,000 or so clones, with roughly 10% seen just once and 0.55% to 0.65% held by the top ten.

This rearrangement joins TRBV4-3 to TRBJ2-3; the match to TRBD2 covers 8 bases. Sequencing was carried out using central memory CD4+ T cells from blood. This TCR was sampled from a woman in her thirties or forties in good health. The CDR3 nucleotides are TGCGCCAGCAGCGCCTCTCCGGGGGGACTAGCAGATACGCAGTATTTT. Its translation is CASSASPGGLADTQYF.